This T cell receptor beta chain was sequenced in a study of PD-L1 blockade in urothelial cancer. Across the whole study: Males with bladder-origin urothelial cancer made up about 90% of the roughly 29 patients.

Time point given: pretreatment peripheral blood. The diagnosis in patients was locally advanced or metastatic urothelial carcinoma. Synthetic TCR analog templates were spiked into all PCRs individually. TCRdb's copy holds only in-frame clones and misses some; the assay was immunoSEQ multiplex PCR. Of about 50,000 clones listed, 79% are singletons. The length of the CDR3 is 15 residues. Germline loops: CDR1 SGDLS, CDR2 YYNGEE. V lost 2 bases and J lost 6; bases outside the gene matches: 5. The receptor was isolated from a man between 65 and 80 years old with urothelial cancer. The chain uses TRBV9 and TRBJ1-2; 12 bases align to TRBD1. The input for sequencing was PBMCs, taken around atezolizumab (anti-PD-L1) treatment. The CDR3 protein is CASSVGQGALDGYTF. CDR3 sequence (DNA): TGTGCCAGCAGCGTGGGACAGGGGGCGTTAGATGGCTACACCTTC.